The rows below give T cell receptor beta chains drawn from one sample of a study of T cell responses to AZD1222 COVID-19 vaccine. The assay was immunoSEQ multiplex PCR, and TCRdb's table has in-frame clones only and misses some. The sample has 150,000 or so clones, roughly nine tenths seen once. Sequenced material: peripheral blood, taken on day 0 of MenACWY control vaccination. The receptors derive from an adult in good health. CDR3s include the opening cysteine and the closing phenylalanine or tryptophan. The order of the fields is CDR3 length, D gene, V gene, J gene, CDR3 protein. The D gene is left open where the match is weak.

14	TRBD1	TRBV28	TRBJ2-5	CASSVTGGGETQYF
19	TRBD2	TRBV11-3	TRBJ2-1	CASSFGTPLRGLAVNEQFF
14	TRBD2	TRBV24-1	TRBJ2-1	CATSPSGGNNEQFF
15	TRBD1	TRBV27	TRBJ1-6	CASSLEGASNSPLHF
18	TRBD1	TRBV15	TRBJ1-5	CATSRGQFRKNSNQPQHF
11	-	TRBV13	TRBJ2-7	CASSANYEQYF
15	TRBD1	TRBV3-1/TRBV3-2	TRBJ1-2	CASSQGTGGAAGYTF
13	-	TRBV2	TRBJ1-2	CASSEQGNYGYTF
15	-	TRBV19	TRBJ2-2	CASSMTGANTGELFF
17	TRBD1	TRBV19	TRBJ1-1	CASSPRDREFMNTEAFF
14	TRBD1	TRBV5-8	TRBJ1-5	CASSLGQGAKPQHF
13	-	TRBV3-1/TRBV3-2	TRBJ1-6	CASSRQVDSPLHF
13	TRBD1	TRBV6-5	TRBJ1-5	CASRPTGAQPQHF
14	TRBD1	TRBV5-1	TRBJ1-6	CASHTGDYGSPLHF
13	-	TRBV6-5	TRBJ1-2	CASSSWGNYGYTF
14	-	TRBV6-5	TRBJ1-2	CASSLGGRSYGYTF
17	TRBD1	TRBV18	TRBJ1-6	CASSPTGGARQHSPLHF
14	-	TRBV6-6	TRBJ1-3	CASSYGGSGNTIYF
13	-	TRBV7-9	TRBJ2-1	CASSPRTSGEQFF
15	-	TRBV5-1	TRBJ1-3	CASSLEGDAGNTIYF
15	TRBD2	TRBV5-1	TRBJ2-7	CASSWKAGGRDEQYF
15	-	TRBV4-1	TRBJ1-6	CASSHWTDPNSPLHF
14	-	TRBV21-1	TRBJ1-1	CASTPRGTNTEAFF
16	-	TRBV28	TRBJ1-3	CASSLWVGGSGNTIYF
15	TRBD2	TRBV28	TRBJ2-5	CASTTSGGSQETQYF
15	TRBD1	TRBV5-1	TRBJ2-1	CASSLRQGDYNEQFF
16	-	TRBV4-1	TRBJ1-2	CASSQGEGRSNYGYTF
15	-	TRBV24-1	TRBJ2-2	CATSDLELGAGELFF
14	TRBD1	TRBV6-2/TRBV6-3	TRBJ1-2	CASSVRTGDYGYTF
15	-	TRBV3-1/TRBV3-2	TRBJ1-1	CASSNRVLLNTEAFF
15	TRBD2	TRBV11-3	TRBJ2-7	CASSLAGVMSYEQYF
12	TRBD1	TRBV19	TRBJ1-2	CASRTGGFGYTF
14	-	TRBV9	TRBJ1-2	CASSVGAGIYGYTF
14	-	TRBV30	TRBJ1-5	CAWSLGVGNQPQHF
17	-	TRBV9	TRBJ1-5	CASYLMGPEDSNQPQHF
14	-	TRBV5-1	TRBJ1-1	CASSSGLGASEAFF
17	-	TRBV19	TRBJ2-3	CASSMERAIRSTDTQYF
14	-	TRBV7-3	TRBJ2-1	CASSYTGFHNEQFF
15	TRBD1	TRBV6-5	TRBJ2-3	CASRWGQGETDTQYF
11	-	TRBV20-1	TRBJ2-3	CSASLGDTQYF
15	-	TRBV5-6	TRBJ1-5	CASSRTELSNQPQHF
14	TRBD1	TRBV5-6	TRBJ1-2	CASSLSGGIYGYTF
14	-	TRBV18	TRBJ1-2	CASSLGTLSSGYTF
14	-	TRBV4-1	TRBJ1-4	CASSLRVDDEKLFF
14	TRBD1	TRBV19	TRBJ1-5	CASSMTGYGQPQHF
15	-	TRBV3-1/TRBV3-2	TRBJ1-1	CASSQTRTGITEAFF
13	-	TRBV2	TRBJ1-1	CASRTNWNTEAFF
14	-	TRBV25-1	TRBJ1-6	CASSERGGHSPLHF
11	-	TRBV6-6	TRBJ1-3	CASTAGNTIYF
16	TRBD1	TRBV28	TRBJ2-3	CASSSHRGMNTDTQYF
17	-	TRBV5-1	TRBJ2-5	CASSSGRDRAFKETQYF
12	-	TRBV2	TRBJ1-5	CASTRLNQPQHF
15	-	TRBV11-3	TRBJ2-7	CASSFSGLDSYEQYF
14	-	TRBV4-1	TRBJ2-3	CASSQDRVRDTQYF
13	-	TRBV5-1	TRBJ1-2	CASSLAQNYGYTF
14	TRBD1	TRBV24-1	TRBJ1-1	CATSPTGVGTEAFF
15	-	TRBV5-1	TRBJ1-4	CASSLEGLSREKLFF